What follows are 10 T cell receptor beta chains derived from one specimen sequenced in a study of tissue T cells after allogeneic stem cell transplantation. Repertoires were generated with immunoSEQ multiplex PCR, while TCRdb's copy carries only in-frame clones and drops some. This sample has a few thousand clones, with 55% to 65% found just once. Enrolled prospectively were adult allogeneic hematopoietic cell transplant recipients whose graft-versus-host disease was steroid-refractory. This material consisted of transverse colon tissue, taken at autopsy. The receptors here all came from a male patient of 60 years or more with steroid-refractory graft-versus-host disease after an allogeneic stem cell transplant. Some T cells may arise from the graft donor.

This chain joins TRBV19 and TRBJ1-5; 10 bases line up with TRBD1. The CDR3 loop spans 17 amino acids. Losses at the gene ends were 2 bases for V and 7 bases for J; bases not matched to a gene: 11. Per germline, CDR1 LNHDA and CDR2 SQIVND (reference sequence). CDR3 in DNA: TGTGCCAGTAGTATAAAGGGCCGGGGACAGGGGATACAGCCCCAGCATTTT. Protein: CASSIKGRGQGIQPQHF.

The chain recombines TRBV3-1 (or the pseudogene TRBV3-2) with TRBJ1-6; D ambiguous. The germline V gene has CDR1 LGHDT and CDR2 YNNKEL (reference sequence). Trimming cost V 8 bases and J 7 bases, with 15 bases left between them. This CDR3 is built from 14 residues. The CDR3 sequence is CASGQGIQNSPLHF. The CDR3 coding sequence is TGTGCCAGCGGTCAAGGTATACAGAATTCACCCCTCCACTTT.

The chain is built from TRBV11-2 and TRBJ2-5; D tentatively fits TRBD1 or TRBD2 (5 bases each). The CDR3 sequence is 14 residues long. Deletions cut 5 bases from V and 5 bases from J, with 15 bases between. CDR1 and CDR2 from the germline V gene are SGHAT and FQNNGV. The CDR3 protein is CASSPPGRWETQYF. DNA for the CDR3: TGTGCCAGCAGCCCCCCAGGGAGATGGGAGACCCAGTACTTC.

This clone was observed a handful of times. CDR3 protein: CASSYREAAFF. The CDR3 DNA is TGTGCCAGCAGTTACAGGGAGGCGGCTTTCTTT. The genes are TRBV6-2 or TRBV6-3 and TRBJ1-1; D not resolved. CDR3 size: 11 residues. CDR1 and CDR2 (germline): MNHEY, SVGEGT. Between the trimmed V and J ends, which lost 2 bases and 11 bases, there was a span of 9 bases.

Only a few counts were recorded for this clone. This chain links TRBV6-5 with TRBJ2-7; the D gene is possibly TRBD1 (7 bases). With 2 bases removed from V and 5 bases from J, the gap between germline ends came to 13 bases. The CDR3 runs to 14 residues. Germline lookup yields CDR1 MNHEY and CDR2 SVGAGI. The CDR3 nucleotides are TGTGCCAGCAGTTACCGGAGGGGGCAGAACGAGCAGTACTTC. It translates to CASSYRRGQNEQYF.

The chain links TRBV4-1 to TRBJ1-5; perhaps TRBD1 as D (6 bases). The germline V and J ends were trimmed by 2 bases and 5 bases, with 10 bases remaining between them. CDR3 length: 14 residues. Germline V gene sequence: CDR1 MGHRA, CDR2 YSYEKL. CDR3 nucleotides: TGCGCCAGCAGCCAACGGACAGAAGATCAGCCCCAGCATTTT. Translating gives CASSQRTEDQPQHF.

The table lists this clone with a few counts. V usage is TRBV5-1 and J usage is TRBJ1-2, with D possibly matching TRBD1 (5 bases). V was cut by 1 base and J by 3 bases, with 7 bases left in between. Germline CDR1 is SGHRS and CDR2 is YFSETQ. This CDR3 has 13 amino acids. The CDR3 DNA follows: TGCGCCAGCAGCTTGCAGGGCGACTATGGCTACACCTTC. Translated, it gives CASSLQGDYGYTF.

The rearrangement uses TRBV6-2 or TRBV6-3 and TRBJ1-2, with D uncertain. Looked up from germline, CDR1 is MNHEY and CDR2 is SVGEGT. Trimming removed 5 bases from V and 1 base from J, with 17 bases in between. This CDR3 region has 16 residues. CDR3 DNA: TGTGCCAGCAGTCTTCCCTCTAGCGCAAGTAACTATGGCTACACCTTC. It encodes CASSLPSSASNYGYTF.

The chain carries TRBV5-1 and TRBJ1-1; 8 bases are shared with TRBD1. J gave up 5 bases and V 4 bases, and 4 bases lay outside the gene matches. The CDR3 loop spans 13 amino acids. CDR1 is SGHRS and CDR2 is YFSETQ in the germline V gene. CDR3 sequence: CASSPWTGTEAFF. The CDR3 DNA sequence: TGCGCCAGCAGCCCCTGGACAGGGACTGAAGCTTTCTTT.

The chain uses TRBV19 and TRBJ1-3; the D is unclear. The CDR3 is 12 amino acids. The ends were cut back, 5 bases at V and 1 base at J, with 3 bases in the middle. CDR1 is LNHDA, CDR2 SQIVND, per germline (reference sequence). CDR3 protein: CASSGSGNTIYF. The CDR3 DNA follows: TGTGCCAGTAGTGGTTCTGGAAACACCATATATTTT. Based on the CDR3 plus reference TRBV19 and TRBJ1-3, the full variable domain is DGGITQSPKYLFRKEGQNVTLSCEQNLNHDAMYWYRQDPGQGLRLIYYSQIVNDFQKGDIAEGYSVSREKKESFPLTVTSAQKNPTAFYLCASSGSGNTIYFGEGSWLTVV.